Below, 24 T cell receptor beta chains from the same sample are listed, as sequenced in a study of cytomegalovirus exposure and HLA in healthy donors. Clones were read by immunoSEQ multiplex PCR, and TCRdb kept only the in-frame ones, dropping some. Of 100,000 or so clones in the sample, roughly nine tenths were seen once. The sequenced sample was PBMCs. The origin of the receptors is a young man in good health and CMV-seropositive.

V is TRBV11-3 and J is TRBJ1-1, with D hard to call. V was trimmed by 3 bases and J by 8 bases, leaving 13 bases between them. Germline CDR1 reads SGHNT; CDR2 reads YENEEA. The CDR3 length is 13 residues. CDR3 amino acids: CASSFIVGAEAFF. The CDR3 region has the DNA TGTGCCAGCAGCTTTATCGTGGGAGCCGAAGCTTTCTTT.

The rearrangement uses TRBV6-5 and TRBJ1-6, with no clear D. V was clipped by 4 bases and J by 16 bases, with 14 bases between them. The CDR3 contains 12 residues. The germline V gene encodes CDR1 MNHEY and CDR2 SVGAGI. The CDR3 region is CASSSYPGRLHF. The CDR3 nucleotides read TGTGCCAGCAGTTCCTATCCCGGGAGACTCCACTTT.

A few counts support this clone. CDR3 protein: CASSRVAGGRYNEQFF. CDR3 coding DNA: TGTGCCAGCAGCCGCGTGGCGGGAGGGAGGTACAATGAGCAGTTCTTC. This chain joins TRBV7-3 and TRBJ2-1; 9 bases line up with TRBD2. This CDR3 comprises 16 residues. V lost 5 bases to trimming and J lost 4 bases; unmatched junction nucleotides: 9. Germline V CDR1 and CDR2: SGHTA, FQGTGA.

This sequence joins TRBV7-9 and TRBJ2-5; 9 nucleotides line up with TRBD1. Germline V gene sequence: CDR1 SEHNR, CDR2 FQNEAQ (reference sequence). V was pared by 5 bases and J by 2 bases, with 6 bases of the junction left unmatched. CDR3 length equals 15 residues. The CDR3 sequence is CASSMRQGVQETQYF. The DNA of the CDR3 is TGTGCCAGCAGCATGAGACAGGGGGTTCAAGAGACCCAGTACTTC.

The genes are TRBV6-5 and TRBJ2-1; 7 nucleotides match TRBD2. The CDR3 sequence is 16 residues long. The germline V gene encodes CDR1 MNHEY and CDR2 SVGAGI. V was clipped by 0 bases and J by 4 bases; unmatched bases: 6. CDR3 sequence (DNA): TGTGCCAGCAGTTACTCGGGGCTAGCGGAATACAATGAGCAGTTCTTC. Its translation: CASSYSGLAEYNEQFF.

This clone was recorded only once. DNA for the CDR3: TGTGCTAGTGGCTGGGGACAGCAAAATAATTCACCCCTCCACTTT. It is translated as CASGWGQQNNSPLHF. The chain joins TRBV12-5 to TRBJ1-6; TRBD1 matches at 7 bases. Trimming cost V 6 bases and J 5 bases; bases outside gene matches: 7. Germline CDR1 and CDR2: LGHNT and FRNRAP. The CDR3 length is 15 residues.

CDR3 bases: TGTGCCAGCAGCTTAGGAGAGAACACTGAAGCTTTCTTT. Its protein is CASSLGENTEAFF. V usage is TRBV7-9 and J usage is TRBJ1-1; D not certain. The germline V and J ends were trimmed by 1 base and 1 base, with 4 bases remaining between them. The CDR3 covers 13 residues. The V gene's germline CDR1 is SEHNR and CDR2 FQNEAQ (reference sequence).

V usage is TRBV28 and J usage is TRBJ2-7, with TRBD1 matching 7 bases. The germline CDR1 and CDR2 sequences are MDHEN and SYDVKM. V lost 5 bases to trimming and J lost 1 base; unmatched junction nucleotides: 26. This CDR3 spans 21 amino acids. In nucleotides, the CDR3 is TGTGCCAGCAGTCGAACTACAAAGACAGGGAGTTTTTGGGCCCAGTCCTACGAGCAGTACTTC. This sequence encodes CASSRTTKTGSFWAQSYEQYF.

CDR3 amino acids: CASSIRYTGGADTQYF. In DNA form, the CDR3 reads TGCGCCAGCAGCATTAGGTATACAGGGGGCGCGGATACGCAGTATTTT. V and J are TRBV5-1 and TRBJ2-3; 9 bases are a match to TRBD1. This CDR3 is 16 amino acids long. Germline lookup yields CDR1 SGHRS and CDR2 YFSETQ. V was clipped by 4 bases and J by 6 bases; unmatched bases: 12.

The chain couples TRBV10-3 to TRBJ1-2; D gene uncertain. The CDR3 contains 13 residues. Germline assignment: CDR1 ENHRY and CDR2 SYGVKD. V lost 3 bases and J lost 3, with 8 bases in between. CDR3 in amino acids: CAISENPDYGYTF. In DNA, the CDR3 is TGTGCCATCAGTGAAAACCCAGACTATGGCTACACCTTC.

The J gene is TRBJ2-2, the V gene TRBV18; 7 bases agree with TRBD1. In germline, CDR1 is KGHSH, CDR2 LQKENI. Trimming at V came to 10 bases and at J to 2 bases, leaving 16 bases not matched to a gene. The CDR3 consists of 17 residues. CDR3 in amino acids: CATADYPGTENTGELFF. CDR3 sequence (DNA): TGTGCCACCGCGGATTACCCCGGGACAGAAAACACCGGGGAGCTGTTTTTT.

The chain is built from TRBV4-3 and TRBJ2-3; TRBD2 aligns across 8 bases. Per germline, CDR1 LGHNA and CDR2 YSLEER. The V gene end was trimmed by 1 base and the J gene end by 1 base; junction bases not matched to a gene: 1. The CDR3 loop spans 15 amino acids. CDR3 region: CASSQGSGGTDTQYF. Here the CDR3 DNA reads TGCGCCAGCAGCCAAGGTAGCGGGGGCACAGATACGCAGTATTTT.

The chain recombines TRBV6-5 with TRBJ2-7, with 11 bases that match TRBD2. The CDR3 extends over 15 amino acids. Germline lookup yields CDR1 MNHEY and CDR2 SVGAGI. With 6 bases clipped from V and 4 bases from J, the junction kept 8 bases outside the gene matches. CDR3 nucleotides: TGTGCCAGCAGCGATTTAGCGGGGGGGGATTACGAGCAGTACTTC. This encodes CASSDLAGGDYEQYF.

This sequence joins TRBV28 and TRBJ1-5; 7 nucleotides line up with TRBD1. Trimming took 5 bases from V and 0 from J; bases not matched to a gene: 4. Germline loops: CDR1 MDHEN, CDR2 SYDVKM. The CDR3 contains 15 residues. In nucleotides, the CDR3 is TGTGCCAGCAGTCCGACAGGGTTTAGCAATCAGCCCCAGCATTTT. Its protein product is CASSPTGFSNQPQHF.

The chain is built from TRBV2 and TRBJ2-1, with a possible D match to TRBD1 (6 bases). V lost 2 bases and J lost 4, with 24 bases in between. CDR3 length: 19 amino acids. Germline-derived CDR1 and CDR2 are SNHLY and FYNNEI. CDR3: CASSETYTDSPPIYNEQFF. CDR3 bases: TGTGCCAGCAGTGAAACCTATACGGACAGCCCACCGATTTACAATGAGCAGTTCTTC.

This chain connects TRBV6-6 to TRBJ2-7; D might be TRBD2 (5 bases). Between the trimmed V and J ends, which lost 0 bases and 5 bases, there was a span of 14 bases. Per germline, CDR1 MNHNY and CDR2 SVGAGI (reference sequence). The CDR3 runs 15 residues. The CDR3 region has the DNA TGTGCCAGCAGTTACTCGGAGCGGCCACGGAACGAGCAGTACTTC. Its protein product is CASSYSERPRNEQYF.

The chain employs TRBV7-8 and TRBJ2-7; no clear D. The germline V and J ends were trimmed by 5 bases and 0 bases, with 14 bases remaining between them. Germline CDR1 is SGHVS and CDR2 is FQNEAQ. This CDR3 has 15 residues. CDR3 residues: CASSPHPSPSYEQYF. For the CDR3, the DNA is TGTGCCAGCAGCCCCCACCCTAGTCCCTCCTACGAGCAGTACTTC.

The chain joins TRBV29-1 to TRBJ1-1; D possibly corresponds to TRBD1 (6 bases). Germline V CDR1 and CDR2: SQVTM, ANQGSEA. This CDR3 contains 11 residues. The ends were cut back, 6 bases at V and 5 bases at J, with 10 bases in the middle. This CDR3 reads CSVRGGTEAFF. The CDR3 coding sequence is TGCAGCGTCCGAGGGGGTACTGAAGCTTTCTTT.

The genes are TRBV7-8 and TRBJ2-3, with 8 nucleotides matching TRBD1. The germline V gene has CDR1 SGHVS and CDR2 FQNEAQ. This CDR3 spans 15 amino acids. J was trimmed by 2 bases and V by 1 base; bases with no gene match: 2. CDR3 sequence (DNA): TGTGCCAGCAGCTTAGGGACAGGGTTCACAGATACGCAGTATTTT. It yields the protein CASSLGTGFTDTQYF.

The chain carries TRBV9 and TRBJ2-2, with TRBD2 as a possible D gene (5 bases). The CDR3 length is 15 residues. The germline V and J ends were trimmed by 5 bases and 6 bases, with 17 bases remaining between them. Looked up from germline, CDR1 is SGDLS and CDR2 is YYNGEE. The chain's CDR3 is CASSRFDRRSGELFF. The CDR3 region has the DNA TGTGCCAGCAGTCGGTTTGATCGGAGGTCCGGGGAGCTGTTTTTT.

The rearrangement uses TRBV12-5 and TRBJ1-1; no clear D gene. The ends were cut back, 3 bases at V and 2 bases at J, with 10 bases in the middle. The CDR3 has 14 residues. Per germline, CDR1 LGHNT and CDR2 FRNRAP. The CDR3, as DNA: TGTGCTAGTGGTTTTCGAGGTCTAAACACTGAAGCTTTCTTT. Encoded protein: CASGFRGLNTEAFF. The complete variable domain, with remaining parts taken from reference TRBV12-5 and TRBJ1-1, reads DARVTQTPRHKVTEMGQEVTMRCQPILGHNTVFWYRQTMMQGLELLAYFRNRAPLDDSGMPKDRFSAEMPDATLATLKIQPSEPRDSAVYFCASGFRGLNTEAFFGQGTRLTVV.

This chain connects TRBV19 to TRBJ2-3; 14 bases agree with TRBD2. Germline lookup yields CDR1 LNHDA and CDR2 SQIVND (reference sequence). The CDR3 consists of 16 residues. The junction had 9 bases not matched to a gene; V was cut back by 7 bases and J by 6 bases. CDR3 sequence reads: CASTQTSGRAIDTQYF. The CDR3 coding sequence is TGTGCCAGTACCCAGACTAGCGGGAGGGCCATTGATACGCAGTATTTT.

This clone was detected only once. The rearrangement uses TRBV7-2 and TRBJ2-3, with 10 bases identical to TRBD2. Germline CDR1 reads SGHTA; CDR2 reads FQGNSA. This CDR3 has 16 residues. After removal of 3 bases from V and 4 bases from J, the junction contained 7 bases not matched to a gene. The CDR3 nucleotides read TGTGCCAGCAGCTTTCGCCTAGCGGGAGAATCAGATACGCAGTATTTT. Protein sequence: CASSFRLAGESDTQYF.

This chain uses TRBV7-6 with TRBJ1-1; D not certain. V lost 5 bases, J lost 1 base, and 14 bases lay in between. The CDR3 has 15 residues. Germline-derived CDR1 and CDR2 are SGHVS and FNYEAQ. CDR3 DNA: TGTGCCAGCAGCCCCCAAACCGGGAAGAACACTGAAGCTTTCTTT. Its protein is CASSPQTGKNTEAFF.